These 26 T cell receptor beta chains came from one sample sequenced in a study of cytomegalovirus exposure and HLA in healthy donors. Both 60 Vbeta primers and 13 Jbeta primers went into the PCR. Generated by immunoSEQ multiplex PCR, the TCRdb table keeps only in-frame clones and is missing some. The sample yields approximately 150,000 clones, about 80% seen once. Material for sequencing was PBMCs. The source of these receptors is a woman in her forties or fifties in good health and CMV-seronegative.

This clone was counted between two and nine times. CDR3 in amino acids: CASSRDSEAFF. The CDR3 DNA reads as TGTGCCAGCAGCCGGGACAGCGAAGCTTTCTTT. The rearrangement links TRBV5-6 to TRBJ1-1; 7 bases match TRBD1. The CDR3 has 11 residues. CDR1 is SGHDT and CDR2 is YYEEEE in the germline V gene. With V trimmed by 4 bases and J by 8 bases, 2 bases remained unmatched.

This sequence joins TRBV4-3 and TRBJ1-1; 11 bases line up with TRBD1. Germline CDR1 and CDR2: LGHNA and YSLEER. This CDR3 is built from 16 residues. The J segment lost 4 bases and the V segment lost 3 bases, leaving 7 bases of the junction unmatched. CDR3 nucleotides: TGCGCCAGCAGCCAGCTCCCGGGACAGGGGGGCACTGAAGCTTTCTTT. Amino acid sequence: CASSQLPGQGGTEAFF.

The CDR3 here is CASSPEAWTGSAPLHF. CDR3 nucleotide sequence: TGTGCCAGCAGCCCCGAAGCTTGGACAGGGAGCGCACCCCTCCACTTT. The chain couples TRBV7-3 to TRBJ1-6; TRBD1 agrees at 8 bases. The CDR3 contains 16 residues. Germline V gene sequence: CDR1 SGHTA, CDR2 FQGTGA. V lost 5 bases to trimming and J lost 11 bases; unmatched junction nucleotides: 14.

This clone was picked up one time. The gene calls are TRBV7-6 and TRBJ2-7, with 9 bases matching TRBD1. Germline loops: CDR1 SGHVS, CDR2 FNYEAQ. With V trimmed by 2 bases and J by 6 bases, 14 bases remained unmatched. The CDR3 totals 17 residues. CDR3 sequence: CASSLTPGNRGLSEQYF. The DNA of the CDR3 is TGTGCCAGCAGCTTAACTCCGGGAAACAGGGGGCTGAGCGAGCAGTACTTC.

The V call is TRBV27, the J call TRBJ1-4; 10 bases line up with TRBD1. Germline trimming cut 3 bases from V and 7 bases from J; bases unmatched to any gene: 2. This CDR3 has 14 residues. Germline loops: CDR1 MNHEY, CDR2 SMNVEV (reference sequence). CDR3 sequence (DNA): TGTGCCAGCAGTTTTAGGGACAGGGGTGAAAAACTGTTTTTT. Its translation is CASSFRDRGEKLFF.

This clone was counted a few times. This chain uses TRBV5-1 with TRBJ1-4, with D perhaps matching TRBD1 (6 bases). This CDR3 is built from 14 residues. Trimming left V 7 bases short and J 5 bases short, with 15 bases between. Looked up from germline, CDR1 is SGHRS and CDR2 is YFSETQ. CDR3 nucleotide sequence: TGCGCCAGCGGGGCGGACAGCCGGAATGAAAAACTGTTTTTT. This encodes CASGADSRNEKLFF.

Concerning this clone: A read error may account for a junction end that differs from germline. The J gene is TRBJ2-1, the V gene TRBV2, with 12 bases fitting TRBD1. Germline assignment: CDR1 SNHLY and CDR2 FYNNEI. CDR3 size: 18 residues. The CDR3 reads CASKGGTGGGKAYSEQFF. CDR3 bases: TGTGCCAGCAAAGGCGGGACAGGGGGCGGGAAAGCTTACAGTGAGCAGTTCTTC.

CDR3 loop: CASSQIQGVEGYTF. The CDR3 nucleotides read TGTGCCAGCAGCCAGATACAGGGGGTCGAGGGCTACACCTTC. The rearrangement links TRBV16 to TRBJ1-2; 8 nucleotides match TRBD1. V was pared by 3 bases and J by 8 bases, with 8 bases of the junction left unmatched. The germline V gene encodes CDR1 KGHSY and CDR2 FQNENV. The CDR3 sequence is 14 residues long.

This clone was detected only a few times. The CDR3 spells CASSGTGEQPQHF. In nucleotides, the CDR3 is TGTGCCAGCTCGGGGACAGGGGAACAGCCCCAGCATTTT. The V call is TRBV18, the J call TRBJ1-5; 10 positions match TRBD1. V trimming: 6 bases; J trimming: 7 bases; junction bases outside the gene matches: 3. Per the germline V gene, CDR1 is KGHSH and CDR2 is LQKENI. The CDR3 extends over 13 amino acids.

The rearrangement uses TRBV7-9 and TRBJ2-1; 11 bases agree with TRBD2. Losses at the gene ends were 3 bases for V and 3 bases for J; bases not matched to a gene: 4. CDR3 length equals 16 residues. CDR1 is SEHNR, CDR2 FQNEAQ, per germline (reference sequence). This CDR3 reads CASSFASGGLYNEQFF. The CDR3 DNA follows: TGTGCCAGCAGCTTTGCTAGCGGGGGGCTCTACAATGAGCAGTTCTTC.

The chain employs TRBV7-7 and TRBJ2-2, with TRBD2 matching over 12 bases. This CDR3 is built from 16 residues. The V segment lost 4 bases and the J segment 6 bases; nucleotides outside the gene matches: 6. Germline V lookup: CDR1 SSHAT, CDR2 FNYEAQ (reference sequence). The CDR3 loop is CASSSLAGGNPGELFF. CDR3 DNA sequence: TGTGCCAGCAGCTCACTAGCGGGGGGAAATCCCGGGGAGCTGTTTTTT.

V is TRBV5-1 and J is TRBJ2-3; 12 bases map to TRBD1. The J segment lost 6 bases and the V segment lost 6 bases, leaving 11 bases of the junction unmatched. Germline CDR1 is SGHRS and CDR2 is YFSETQ. The CDR3 contains 16 residues. The CDR3 here is CASKETGTGGVDTQYF. Here the CDR3 DNA reads TGCGCCAGCAAGGAGACCGGGACAGGGGGCGTGGATACGCAGTATTTT.

In its sample, this clone was seen a few times. The chain uses TRBV19 and TRBJ1-5; 8 bases are shared with TRBD1. The CDR3 sequence is 16 residues long. The germline gives CDR1 LNHDA, CDR2 SQIVND (reference sequence). Unmatched junction bases numbered 11, after V lost 6 bases and J lost 4 bases. CDR3 in amino acids: CASRYSGTGPNQPQHF. As DNA, the CDR3 is TGTGCCAGTAGATACTCCGGGACAGGACCTAATCAGCCCCAGCATTTT. Full variable domain (missing parts from reference TRBV19 and TRBJ1-5): DGGITQSPKYLFRKEGQNVTLSCEQNLNHDAMYWYRQDPGQGLRLIYYSQIVNDFQKGDIAEGYSVSREKKESFPLTVTSAQKNPTAFYLCASRYSGTGPNQPQHFGDGTRLSIL.

The chain joins TRBV28 to TRBJ2-7; 8 bases are a match to TRBD2. The germline CDR1 and CDR2 sequences are MDHEN and SYDVKM. After removal of 4 bases from V and 3 bases from J, the junction contained 11 bases not matched to a gene. The CDR3 is 16 residues long. In DNA, the CDR3 is TGTGCCAGCAGTTCCGGGGGGGACATTTTTTTCTACGAGCAGTACTTC. Translating gives CASSSGGDIFFYEQYF. Variable domain in full (rest from reference TRBV28 and TRBJ2-7): DVKVTQSSRYLVKRTGEKVFLECVQDMDHENMFWYRQDPGLGLRLIYFSYDVKMKEKGDIPEGYSVSREKKERFSLILESASTNQTSMYLCASSSGGDIFFYEQYFGPGTRLTVT.

The J gene is TRBJ1-5, the V gene TRBV29-1; unclear D gene. Germline V lookup: CDR1 SQVTM, CDR2 ANQGSEA. This CDR3 spans 12 amino acids. The V gene lost 4 bases and the J gene lost 5 bases, with 9 bases spanning the gap. Written as DNA, the CDR3 is TGCAGCGTTGGGGAGGGAGATCAGCCCCAGCATTTT. Translated, it gives CSVGEGDQPQHF.

The CDR3, as DNA: TGTGCCAGCAGCCCCCTCCGGATTGGGGGGGCTCATCAGCCCCAGCATTTT. Amino acids: CASSPLRIGGAHQPQHF. This chain uses TRBV7-9 with TRBJ1-5; perhaps TRBD1 as D (6 bases). Germline CDR1 SEHNR, CDR2 FQNEAQ (reference sequence). The CDR3 loop spans 17 amino acids. Trimming removed 5 bases from V and 5 bases from J, with 22 bases in between.

The J gene is TRBJ1-5, the V gene TRBV6-6; TRBD1 matches 7 bases. There are 15 residues in the CDR3. Germline CDR1 reads MNHNY; CDR2 reads SVGAGI (reference sequence). The trim removed 0 bases at V and 7 bases at J, leaving 6 bases unmatched. Written as DNA, the CDR3 is TGTGCCAGCAGTTACTCCCAGGGACAGCACCAGCCCCAGCATTTT. Translating gives CASSYSQGQHQPQHF.

The chain joins TRBV11-2 to TRBJ2-5; D might be TRBD1 (6 bases). Trimming removed 1 base at V and 2 bases at J, with 11 bases between. The germline CDR1 and CDR2 sequences are SGHAT and FQNNGV. The CDR3 is made up of 15 amino acids. In DNA, the CDR3 is TGTGCCAGCAGCTTAGGGCAGGGGTTACAAGAGACCCAGTACTTC. Encoded protein: CASSLGQGLQETQYF.

The V and J genes are TRBV7-7 and TRBJ2-1, with D possibly matching TRBD2 (6 bases). V lost 1 base and J 6 bases, leaving 10 bases between the germline ends. This CDR3 comprises 14 residues. Germline V gene sequence: CDR1 SSHAT, CDR2 FNYEAQ (reference sequence). The CDR3 DNA is TGTGCCAGCAGCTTAGATGGGGGGTCCAATGAGCAGTTCTTC. The encoded protein is CASSLDGGSNEQFF.

This clone was detected once. The chain couples TRBV2 to TRBJ2-7, with 12 positions matching TRBD2. The V gene end was trimmed by 0 bases and the J gene end by 4 bases; junction bases not matched to a gene: 4. The V gene's germline CDR1 is SNHLY and CDR2 FYNNEI. This CDR3 has 16 residues. The CDR3 protein is CASSEATGLAGYEQYF. CDR3 DNA sequence: TGTGCCAGCAGTGAAGCTACGGGACTAGCGGGTTACGAGCAGTACTTC.

The J gene is TRBJ1-5, the V gene TRBV30, with a weak D call TRBD1 (6 bases). CDR1 is GTSNPN and CDR2 is SVGIG in the germline V gene (reference sequence). Trimming took 1 base from V and 11 from J, leaving 9 bases between them. The CDR3 runs to 11 residues. The chain's CDR3 is CAWSDTGTQHF. In nucleotides, the CDR3 is TGTGCCTGGAGTGATACAGGGACCCAGCATTTT.

This chain links TRBV28 with TRBJ2-1; 10 nucleotides agree with TRBD2. The CDR3 has 16 residues. V gave up 6 bases and J gave up 7 bases; unmatched junction bases: 12. The germline V gene encodes CDR1 MDHEN and CDR2 SYDVKM. The CDR3 sequence: CASSPRRSGRGNEQFF. For the CDR3, the DNA is TGTGCCAGCAGCCCTCGTCGGAGCGGGAGGGGTAATGAGCAGTTCTTC.

V is TRBV18 and J is TRBJ1-4; 9 bases match TRBD1. V was pared by 3 bases and J by 5 bases, with 4 bases of the junction left unmatched. The CDR3 is 15 residues long. The germline gives CDR1 KGHSH, CDR2 LQKENI. Written as DNA, the CDR3 is TGTGCCAGCTCACCGGGACAGGGACCAAATGAAAAACTGTTTTTT. It codes for CASSPGQGPNEKLFF. The complete variable domain, with remaining parts taken from reference TRBV18 and TRBJ1-4, reads NAGVMQNPRHLVRRRGQEARLRCSPMKGHSHVYWYRQLPEEGLKFMVYLQKENIIDESGMPKERFSAEFPKEGPSILRIQQVVRGDSAAYFCASSPGQGPNEKLFFGSGTQLSVL.

The V call is TRBV4-3, the J call TRBJ2-1; the D is unclear. CDR3 size: 10 residues. The germline V gene has CDR1 LGHNA and CDR2 YSLEER. The CDR3: CVRKYNEQFF. The DNA of the CDR3 is TGCGTGAGGAAATACAATGAGCAGTTCTTC.

This sequence joins TRBV7-7 and TRBJ2-5; TRBD2 matches 11 bases. J gave up 5 bases and V 5 bases, and 10 bases lay outside the gene matches. This CDR3 has 16 amino acids. Germline V gene sequence: CDR1 SSHAT, CDR2 FNYEAQ (reference sequence). The CDR3 sequence: CASSGSWLAGGETQYF. CDR3 nucleotides: TGTGCCAGCAGCGGTTCTTGGTTAGCGGGGGGGGAGACCCAGTACTTC.

A few counts support this clone. This chain connects TRBV19 to TRBJ1-2, with a possible D match to TRBD1 (6 bases). The CDR3 length is 12 residues. Trimming took off 11 bases at V and 6 bases at J, with 16 bases between the two ends. Germline V gene lookup returns CDR1 LNHDA and CDR2 SQIVND (reference sequence). CDR3 sequence: CAVGNRAHGYTF. The CDR3 nucleotides read TGTGCCGTGGGTAACAGGGCTCATGGCTACACCTTC. Drawing the rest from reference TRBV19 and TRBJ1-2, the complete variable domain is DGGITQSPKYLFRKEGQNVTLSCEQNLNHDAMYWYRQDPGQGLRLIYYSQIVNDFQKGDIAEGYSVSREKKESFPLTVTSAQKNPTAFYLCAVGNRAHGYTFGSGTRLTVV.